The clone carrying this TCR beta chain was found many times. The SP2 primer and nested alpha and beta constant region primers amplified ligated cDNA in four rounds. TCRdb re-derived calls from the 5' RACE reads in MiXCR, one entry per CDR3 protein. The profile covers 55,000 to 70,000 distinct CDR3 sequences, with roughly 6.7% appearing a single time and over 7.5% taken by the ten largest. Germline V gene data show CDR1 as DFQATT and CDR2 as SNEGSKA (reference sequence). The CDR3 runs 13 residues. The J segment lost 11 bases and the V segment lost 3 bases, leaving 7 bases of the junction unmatched. The data were obtained in a study of naive and memory T cell subsets. TCR cDNA received a 3' ligated oligonucleotide that carried a UMI.

V is TRBV20-1 and J is TRBJ1-6; 7 bases agree with TRBD1. This sequence was found in a male donor in good health. The CDR3 region is CSARTGLNPPLHF. The CDR3 DNA sequence: TGCAGTGCTAGGACAGGGCTGAATCCACCCCTCCACTTT.